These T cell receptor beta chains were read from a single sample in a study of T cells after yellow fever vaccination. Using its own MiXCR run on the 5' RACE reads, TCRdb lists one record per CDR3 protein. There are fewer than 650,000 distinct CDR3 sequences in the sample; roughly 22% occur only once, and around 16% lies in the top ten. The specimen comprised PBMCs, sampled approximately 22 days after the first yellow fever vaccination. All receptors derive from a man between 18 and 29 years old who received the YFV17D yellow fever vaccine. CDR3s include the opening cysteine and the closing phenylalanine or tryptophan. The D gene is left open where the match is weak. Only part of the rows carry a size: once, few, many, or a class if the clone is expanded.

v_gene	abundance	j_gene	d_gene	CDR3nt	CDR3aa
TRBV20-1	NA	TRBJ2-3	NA	TGCAGTGCCCCCGAGGCGGCTAGCACAGATACGCAGTATTTT	CSAPEAASTDTQYF
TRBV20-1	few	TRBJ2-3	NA	TGCAGTGCCCGCACGACTACCCGGACAGATACGCAGTATTTT	CSARTTTRTDTQYF
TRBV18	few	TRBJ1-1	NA	TGTGCCAGCTCCCCGAGGCGGATGAACACTGAAGCTTTCTTT	CASSPRRMNTEAFF
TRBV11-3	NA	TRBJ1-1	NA	TGTGCCAGCAGCTTAGATTCGGCAGAGAACACTGAAGCTTTCTTT	CASSLDSAENTEAFF
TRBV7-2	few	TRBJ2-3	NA	TGTGCCAGCAGCTTACAGGGATCAAGCACAGATACGCAGTATTTT	CASSLQGSSTDTQYF
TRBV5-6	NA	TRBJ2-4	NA	TGTGCCAGCAGCTTTGGAGACCCCGCCAAAAACATTCAGTACTTC	CASSFGDPAKNIQYF
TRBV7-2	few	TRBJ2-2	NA	TGTGCCAGCAGTCTTACGTCCGGGGACACCGGGGAGCTGTTTTTT	CASSLTSGDTGELFF
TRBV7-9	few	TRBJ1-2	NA	TGTGCCAGCAGCTTAGGGGCAGCGTCTTACTATGGCTACACCTTC	CASSLGAASYYGYTF
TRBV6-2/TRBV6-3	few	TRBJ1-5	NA	TGTGCCAGCAGTTCCCTTGGCGCGGGCAATCAGCCCCAGCATTTT	CASSSLGAGNQPQHF
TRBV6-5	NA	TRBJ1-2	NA	TGTGCCAGCAGTTATTCCTCGGGGGGCGCTTCCTATGGCTACACCTTC	CASSYSSGGASYGYTF
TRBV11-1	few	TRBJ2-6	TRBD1	TGTGCCAGCAGCGGAAGGGACAGGGGGAACCCTGGGGCCAACGTCCTGACTTTC	CASSGRDRGNPGANVLTF
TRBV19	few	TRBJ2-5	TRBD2	TGTGCCAGTAGTACCAGAAGCGGGGGGGCCGGAGAGACCCAGTACTTC	CASSTRSGGAGETQYF
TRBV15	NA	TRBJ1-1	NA	TGTGCCACGTCTGGCGGGGGATCGAAAATGAACACTGAAGCTTTCTTT	CATSGGGSKMNTEAFF
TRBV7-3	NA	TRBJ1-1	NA	TGTGCCAGCAGCTTAAGAGGGATAGGGGTCGGGATTGCCACTGAAGCTTTCTTT	CASSLRGIGVGIATEAFF
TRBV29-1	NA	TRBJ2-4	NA	TGCAGCGTTGGGGGGGCGCCGGGGGTTGGCAAAAACATTCAGTACTTC	CSVGGAPGVGKNIQYF
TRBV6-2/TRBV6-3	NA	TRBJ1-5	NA	TGTGCCAGCAGTTACATTTCGGGGAATCAGCCCCAGCATTTT	CASSYISGNQPQHF